Shown below are 21 T cell receptor beta chains from a single sample sequenced in a study of cytomegalovirus exposure and HLA in healthy donors. Measured with immunoSEQ multiplex PCR; TCRdb has only the in-frame clones, and not every one. Counted here are 120,000 or so clones, about 90% occurring once; the ten biggest clones make up under 2%. Sequenced sample: PBMCs. These TCRs come from a woman between 18 and 30 years old in good health and CMV-seronegative.

The gene calls are TRBV7-8 and TRBJ2-1, with 14 bases that match TRBD2. V shed 4 bases, J shed 7 bases, and the junction held 15 bases outside the gene matches. The CDR3 sequence is 19 residues long. Germline V gene data show CDR1 as SGHVS and CDR2 as FQNEAQ. The CDR3 sequence: CASSSPRGGLAGEGNEQFF. DNA for the CDR3: TGTGCCAGCAGCTCGCCACGGGGGGGACTAGCGGGAGAAGGTAATGAGCAGTTCTTC.

This clone was seen a handful of times. This chain joins TRBV5-6 and TRBJ1-2, with D uncertain. The CDR3 covers 14 residues. Trimming cost V 1 base and J 4 bases, with 11 bases left between them. Germline CDR1 and CDR2: SGHDT and YYEEEE. In DNA form, the CDR3 reads TGTGCCAGCAGCTTGTATTCAGTCTCCTATGGCTACACCTTC. Amino acids: CASSLYSVSYGYTF.

The rearrangement uses TRBV27 and TRBJ2-7, with 8 bases aligning to TRBD1. Germline CDR1 and CDR2: MNHEY and SMNVEV (reference sequence). The CDR3 covers 15 residues. V dropped 10 bases and J dropped 0; count of bases not matched to a gene: 11. CDR3 sequence (DNA): TGTGCCACCTCAAGTCGGGACAGGAGCTCCTACGAGCAGTACTTC. It yields the protein CATSSRDRSSYEQYF.

The chain employs TRBV25-1 and TRBJ1-6; D gene ambiguous. The CDR3 is 12 amino acids. Trimming took 4 bases from V and 5 from J, leaving 3 bases between them. Looked up from germline, CDR1 is MGHDK and CDR2 is SYGVNS. The CDR3 nucleotides read TGTGCCAGCAGTGCTCATAATTCACCCCTCCACTTT. Translating gives CASSAHNSPLHF.

This clone was seen once. The chain recombines TRBV7-9 with TRBJ1-1; D gene unclear. V was clipped by 5 bases and J by 2 bases, with 9 bases between them. From germline, CDR1 is SEHNR and CDR2 FQNEAQ (reference sequence). There are 13 residues in the CDR3. CDR3 in amino acids: CASSPMANTEAFF. The CDR3 coding sequence is TGTGCCAGCAGCCCGATGGCCAACACTGAAGCTTTCTTT.

This chain uses TRBV13 with TRBJ1-1; D is ambiguous. The V gene's germline CDR1 is PRHDT and CDR2 FYEKMQ (reference sequence). The CDR3 sequence is 12 residues long. The ends were cut back, 0 bases at V and 10 bases at J, with 9 bases in the middle. The CDR3 is CASSLGEGRAFF. DNA of the CDR3: TGTGCCAGCAGCTTAGGCGAGGGTCGAGCTTTCTTT.

This rearrangement joins TRBV7-9 to TRBJ2-7; D possibly corresponds to TRBD2 (6 bases). Germline-derived CDR1 and CDR2 are SEHNR and FQNEAQ (reference sequence). Trimming removed 5 bases from V and 3 bases from J, with 8 bases in between. The CDR3 totals 12 residues. CDR3 nucleotide sequence: TGTGCCAGCAGCATGGGGGGCTACGAGCAGTACTTC. Translation: CASSMGGYEQYF.

V and J are TRBV30 and TRBJ1-1; TRBD1 matches at 7 bases. Unmatched junction bases numbered 2, after V lost 3 bases and J lost 4 bases. CDR1 GTSNPN and CDR2 SVGIG come from the germline V gene (reference sequence). The CDR3 length is 12 residues. CDR3 sequence (DNA): TGTGCCTGGAGGAGGACAGGCACTGAAGCTTTCTTT. Protein sequence: CAWRRTGTEAFF.

The chain carries TRBV7-8 and TRBJ2-4; 10 bases agree with TRBD1. The CDR3 covers 19 residues. V was pared by 2 bases and J by 0 bases, with 10 bases of the junction left unmatched. Germline CDR1 reads SGHVS; CDR2 reads FQNEAQ. DNA for the CDR3: TGTGCCAGCAGCTTAAGAGGGACAGGGGCTCCCCTAGCCAAAAACATTCAGTACTTC. It translates to CASSLRGTGAPLAKNIQYF.

Only one count was recorded for this clone. V gene TRBV4-1 combines with J gene TRBJ1-2; tentatively, D is TRBD1 (6 bases). Trimming shortened V by 0 bases and J by 4 bases, and 12 bases separated the two germline ends. Germline loops: CDR1 MGHRA, CDR2 YSYEKL. This CDR3 comprises 15 residues. CDR3 sequence (DNA): TGCGCCAGCAGCCAAGATACAGGGAGTGGCTATGGCTACACCTTC. It yields the protein CASSQDTGSGYGYTF.

V gene TRBV6-1 combines with J gene TRBJ2-1; 13 nucleotides match TRBD2. The CDR3 sequence is 16 residues long. CDR1 and CDR2 (germline): MNHNS, SASEGT. V shed 6 bases, J shed 5 bases, and the junction held 7 bases outside the gene matches. CDR3 DNA sequence: TGTGCCAGCAGGGAACTAGCGGGGGGGAGCGACAATGAGCAGTTCTTC. Protein sequence: CASRELAGGSDNEQFF.

The V call is TRBV30, the J call TRBJ1-3; no clear D. V shed 5 bases and J shed 0 bases, with 14 bases lying between them. Germline CDR1 GTSNPN, CDR2 SVGIG (reference sequence). This CDR3 has 15 residues. The CDR3 nucleotides read TGTGCCTGGGAAAATATGGAGTCCTCTGGAAACACCATATATTTT. This encodes CAWENMESSGNTIYF.

The genes are TRBV19 and TRBJ1-1, with D uncertain. CDR1 is LNHDA, CDR2 SQIVND, per germline (reference sequence). The CDR3 totals 15 residues. The V gene lost 1 base and the J gene lost 1 base, with 10 bases spanning the gap. The CDR3: CASSIAQVGNTEAFF. The CDR3, as DNA: TGTGCCAGTAGTATAGCGCAGGTGGGGAACACTGAAGCTTTCTTT.

The V call is TRBV19, the J call TRBJ2-6; 11 nucleotides line up with TRBD1. The CDR3 loop spans 17 amino acids. J gave up 1 base and V 5 bases, and 4 bases lay outside the gene matches. CDR1 LNHDA and CDR2 SQIVND come from the germline V gene (reference sequence). The CDR3 DNA follows: TGTGCCAGTAGTGAAGGACAGGGGGCGTCTGGGGCCAACGTCCTGACTTTC. This sequence encodes CASSEGQGASGANVLTF.

CDR3 amino acids: CASARNTQYF. The CDR3, as DNA: TGTGCCAGCGCTAGAAATACGCAGTATTTT. The rearrangement joins TRBV6-1 to TRBJ2-3; D ambiguous. Germline values: CDR1 MNHNS, CDR2 SASEGT. V lost 8 bases and J 7 bases, leaving 7 bases between the germline ends. This CDR3 spans 10 amino acids.

The J gene is TRBJ2-1, the V gene TRBV30, with 8 bases aligning to TRBD1. Germline V gives CDR1 GTSNPN, CDR2 SVGIG (reference sequence). This CDR3 contains 13 residues. The J segment lost 5 bases and the V segment lost 5 bases, leaving 5 bases of the junction unmatched. The CDR3 here is CAWATGADNEQFF. For the CDR3, the DNA is TGTGCCTGGGCGACAGGGGCCGACAATGAGCAGTTCTTC.

The chain employs TRBV2 and TRBJ2-3, with 7 nucleotides matching TRBD2. Germline-derived CDR1 and CDR2 are SNHLY and FYNNEI. Germline trimming cut 0 bases from V and 8 bases from J; bases unmatched to any gene: 11. CDR3 length equals 16 residues. This chain's CDR3 is CASSEAPGLPPPTQYF. CDR3 nucleotides: TGTGCCAGCAGTGAAGCACCGGGACTACCACCACCTACGCAGTATTTT.

The genes are TRBV4-1 and TRBJ2-7; 7 nucleotides match TRBD1. The CDR3 runs 14 residues. CDR1 and CDR2 from the germline V gene are MGHRA and YSYEKL. V gave up 5 bases and J gave up 1 base; unmatched junction bases: 5. The DNA for the CDR3 is TGCGCCAGCAGCAAATACAGGGGTTCCTACGAGCAGTACTTC. Residues: CASSKYRGSYEQYF.

The genes are TRBV18 and TRBJ2-2, with TRBD2 identical over 7 bases. The CDR3 has 17 residues. Germline CDR1 is KGHSH and CDR2 is LQKENI. V shed 3 bases, J shed 2 bases, and the junction held 9 bases outside the gene matches. The CDR3 here is CASSPRRSGVNTGELFF. For the CDR3, the DNA is TGTGCCAGCTCACCTCGAAGGAGCGGGGTTAACACCGGGGAGCTGTTTTTT. Full variable domain (outside the CDR3, taken from reference TRBV18 and TRBJ2-2): NAGVMQNPRHLVRRRGQEARLRCSPMKGHSHVYWYRQLPEEGLKFMVYLQKENIIDESGMPKERFSAEFPKEGPSILRIQQVVRGDSAAYFCASSPRRSGVNTGELFFGEGSRLTVL.

The chain uses TRBV2 and TRBJ2-7, with 11 bases aligning to TRBD2. Germline lookup yields CDR1 SNHLY and CDR2 FYNNEI. CDR3 size: 16 residues. The ends lost 1 base at V and 6 bases at J; junction bases unmatched: 8. CDR3 protein: CASSEVLAGGPPEQYF. DNA of the CDR3: TGTGCCAGCAGTGAAGTGCTAGCGGGAGGCCCCCCCGAGCAGTACTTC.

This chain joins TRBV30 and TRBJ2-1; 9 bases match TRBD2. The ends lost 5 bases at V and 7 bases at J; junction bases unmatched: 12. CDR1 is GTSNPN and CDR2 is SVGIG in the germline V gene (reference sequence). The length of the CDR3 is 15 residues. The CDR3 spells CAWFSGGLMVNEQFF. In DNA form, the CDR3 reads TGTGCCTGGTTTAGCGGGGGTTTGATGGTGAATGAGCAGTTCTTC.